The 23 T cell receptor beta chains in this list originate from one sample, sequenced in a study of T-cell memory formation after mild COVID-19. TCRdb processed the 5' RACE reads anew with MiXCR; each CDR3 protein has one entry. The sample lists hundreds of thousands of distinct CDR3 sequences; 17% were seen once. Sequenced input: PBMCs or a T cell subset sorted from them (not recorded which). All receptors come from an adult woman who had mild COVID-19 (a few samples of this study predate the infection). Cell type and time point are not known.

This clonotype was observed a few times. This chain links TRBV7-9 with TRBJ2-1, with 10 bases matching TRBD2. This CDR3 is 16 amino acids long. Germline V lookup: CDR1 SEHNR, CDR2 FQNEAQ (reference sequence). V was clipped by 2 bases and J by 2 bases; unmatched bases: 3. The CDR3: CASSLLAGVTYNEQFF. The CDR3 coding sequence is TGTGCCAGCAGCTTACTAGCGGGGGTAACCTACAATGAGCAGTTCTTC.

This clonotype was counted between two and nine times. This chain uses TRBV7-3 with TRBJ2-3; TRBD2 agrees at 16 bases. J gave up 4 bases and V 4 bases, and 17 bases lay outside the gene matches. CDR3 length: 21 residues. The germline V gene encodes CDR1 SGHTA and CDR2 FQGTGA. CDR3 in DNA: TGTGCCAGCAGCTCGATCCCGGGACTAGCGGGAGGGCCCTCGAGTGCAGATACGCAGTATTTT. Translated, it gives CASSSIPGLAGGPSSADTQYF.

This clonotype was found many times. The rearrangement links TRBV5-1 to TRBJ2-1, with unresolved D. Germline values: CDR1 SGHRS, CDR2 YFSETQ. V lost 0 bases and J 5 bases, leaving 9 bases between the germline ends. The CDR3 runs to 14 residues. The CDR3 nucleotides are TGCGCCAGCAGCTTGGGAGGCGCAGACAATGAGCAGTTCTTC. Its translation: CASSLGGADNEQFF. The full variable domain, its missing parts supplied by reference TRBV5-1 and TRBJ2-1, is KAGVTQTPRYLIKTRGQQVTLSCSPISGHRSVSWYQQTPGQGLQFLFEYFSETQRNKGNFPGRFSGRQFSNSRSEMNVSTLELGDSALYLCASSLGGADNEQFFGPGTRLTVL.

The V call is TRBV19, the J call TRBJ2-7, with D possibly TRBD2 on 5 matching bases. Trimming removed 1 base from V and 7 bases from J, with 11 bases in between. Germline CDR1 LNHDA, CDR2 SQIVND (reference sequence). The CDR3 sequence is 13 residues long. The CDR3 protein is CASSIASTGEQYF. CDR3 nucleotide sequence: TGTGCCAGTAGTATAGCGAGTACGGGAGAGCAGTACTTC.

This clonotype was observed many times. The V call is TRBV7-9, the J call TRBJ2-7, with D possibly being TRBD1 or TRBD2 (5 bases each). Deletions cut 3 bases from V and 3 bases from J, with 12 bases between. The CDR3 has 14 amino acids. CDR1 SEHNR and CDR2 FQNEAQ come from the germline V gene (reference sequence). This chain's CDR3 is CASSFWGSNYEQYF. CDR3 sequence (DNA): TGTGCCAGCAGCTTTTGGGGGAGCAACTACGAGCAGTACTTC.

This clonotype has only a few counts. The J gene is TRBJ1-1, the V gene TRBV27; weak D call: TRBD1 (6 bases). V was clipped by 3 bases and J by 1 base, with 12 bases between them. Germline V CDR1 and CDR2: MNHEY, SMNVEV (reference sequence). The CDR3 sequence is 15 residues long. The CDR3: CASSLGTTGNTEAFF. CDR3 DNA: TGTGCCAGCAGTTTGGGGACAACTGGGAACACTGAAGCTTTCTTT.

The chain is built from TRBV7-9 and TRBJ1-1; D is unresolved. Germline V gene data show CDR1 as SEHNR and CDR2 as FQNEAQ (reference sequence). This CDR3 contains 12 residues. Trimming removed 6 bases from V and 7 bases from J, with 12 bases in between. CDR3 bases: TGTGCCAGCAGGTCACGGGTTGGTGAAGCTTTCTTT. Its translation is CASRSRVGEAFF.

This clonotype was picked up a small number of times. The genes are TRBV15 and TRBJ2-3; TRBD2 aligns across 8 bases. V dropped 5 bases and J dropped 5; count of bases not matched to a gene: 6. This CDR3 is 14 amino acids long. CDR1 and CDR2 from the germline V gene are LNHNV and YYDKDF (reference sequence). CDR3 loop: CATSPGGPGDTQYF. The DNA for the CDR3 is TGTGCCACCAGCCCGGGGGGGCCTGGAGATACGCAGTATTTT.

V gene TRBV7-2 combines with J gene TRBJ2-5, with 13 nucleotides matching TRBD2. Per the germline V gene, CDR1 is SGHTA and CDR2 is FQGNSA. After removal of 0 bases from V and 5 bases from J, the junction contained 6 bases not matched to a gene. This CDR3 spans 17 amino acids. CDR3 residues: CASSLALAGGAGETQYF. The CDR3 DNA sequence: TGTGCCAGCAGCTTAGCACTAGCGGGAGGGGCGGGGGAGACCCAGTACTTC.

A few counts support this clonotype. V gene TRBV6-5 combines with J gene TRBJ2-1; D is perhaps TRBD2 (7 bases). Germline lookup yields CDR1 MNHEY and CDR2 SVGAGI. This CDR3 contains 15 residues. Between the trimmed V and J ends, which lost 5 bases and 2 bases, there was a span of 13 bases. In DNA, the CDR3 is TGTGCCAGCAGTCCGGGGAGGGGGGCCTACAATGAGCAGTTCTTC. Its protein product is CASSPGRGAYNEQFF.

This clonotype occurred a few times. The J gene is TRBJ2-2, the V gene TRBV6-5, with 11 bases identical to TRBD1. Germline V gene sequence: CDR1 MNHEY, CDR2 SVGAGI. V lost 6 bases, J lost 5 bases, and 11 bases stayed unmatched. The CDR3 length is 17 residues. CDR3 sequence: CASRSDRGRRRTGELFF. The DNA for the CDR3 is TGTGCCAGCAGGTCGGACAGGGGGCGCAGGCGGACCGGGGAGCTGTTTTTT.

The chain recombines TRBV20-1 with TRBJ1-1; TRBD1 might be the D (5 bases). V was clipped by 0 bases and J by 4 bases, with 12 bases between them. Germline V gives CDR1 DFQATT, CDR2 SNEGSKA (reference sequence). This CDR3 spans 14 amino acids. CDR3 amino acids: CSAREVRVVTEAFF. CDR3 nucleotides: TGCAGTGCTAGAGAGGTCAGGGTGGTCACTGAAGCTTTCTTT.

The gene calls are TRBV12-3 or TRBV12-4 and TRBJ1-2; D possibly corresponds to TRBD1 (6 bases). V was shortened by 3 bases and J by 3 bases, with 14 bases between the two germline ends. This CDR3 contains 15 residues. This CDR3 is CASSFGQGRHYGYTF. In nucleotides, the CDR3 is TGTGCCAGCAGTTTCGGGCAGGGGCGTCACTATGGCTACACCTTC.

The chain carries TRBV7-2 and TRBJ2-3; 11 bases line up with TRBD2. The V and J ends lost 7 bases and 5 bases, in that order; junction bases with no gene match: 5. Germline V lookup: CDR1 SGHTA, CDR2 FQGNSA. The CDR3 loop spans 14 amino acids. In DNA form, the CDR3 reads TGTGCCAGCATCCTGACTAGCGGGGAAGATACGCAGTATTTT. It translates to CASILTSGEDTQYF.

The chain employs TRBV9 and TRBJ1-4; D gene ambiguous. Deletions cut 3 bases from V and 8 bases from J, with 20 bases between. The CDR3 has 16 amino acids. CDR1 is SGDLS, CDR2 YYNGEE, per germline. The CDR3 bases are TGTGCCAGCAGCGCGAGTCCCGGGTCAGCCCGGGAAAAACTGTTTTTT. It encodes CASSASPGSAREKLFF.

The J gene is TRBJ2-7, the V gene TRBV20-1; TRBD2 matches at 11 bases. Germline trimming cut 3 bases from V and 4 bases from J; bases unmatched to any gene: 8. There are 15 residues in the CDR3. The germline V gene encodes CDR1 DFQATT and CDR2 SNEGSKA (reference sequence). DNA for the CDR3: TGCAGTGCTAGCCCGGGACTAGCGGCGATTTACGAGCAGTACTTC. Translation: CSASPGLAAIYEQYF.

CDR3: CASSLVQSLSYEQYF. The CDR3 nucleotides are TGCGCCAGCAGCTTGGTCCAGTCGCTCTCCTACGAGCAGTACTTC. The rearrangement uses TRBV5-1 and TRBJ2-7; D call uncertain. This CDR3 spans 15 amino acids. Germline values: CDR1 SGHRS, CDR2 YFSETQ. V was cut by 0 bases and J by 0 bases, with 10 bases left in between.

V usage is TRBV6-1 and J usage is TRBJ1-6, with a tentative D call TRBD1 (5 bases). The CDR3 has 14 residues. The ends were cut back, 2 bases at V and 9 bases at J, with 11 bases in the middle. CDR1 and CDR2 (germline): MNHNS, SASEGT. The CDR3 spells CASSELVGTSPLHF. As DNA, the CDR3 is TGTGCCAGCAGTGAATTAGTAGGGACTTCACCCCTCCACTTT.

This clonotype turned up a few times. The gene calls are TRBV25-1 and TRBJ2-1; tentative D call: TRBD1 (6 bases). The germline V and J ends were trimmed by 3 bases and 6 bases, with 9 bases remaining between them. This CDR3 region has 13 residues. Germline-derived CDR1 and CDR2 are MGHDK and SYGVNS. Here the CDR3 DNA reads TGTGCCAGCAGTGAGCAGGGGCGCAATGAGCAGTTCTTC. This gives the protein CASSEQGRNEQFF.

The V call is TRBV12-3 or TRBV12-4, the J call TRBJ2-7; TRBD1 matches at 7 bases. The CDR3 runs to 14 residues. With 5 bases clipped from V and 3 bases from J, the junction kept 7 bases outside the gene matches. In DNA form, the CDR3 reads TGTGCCAGCAGTCGGGACAGACTCTTCTACGAGCAGTACTTC. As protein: CASSRDRLFYEQYF.

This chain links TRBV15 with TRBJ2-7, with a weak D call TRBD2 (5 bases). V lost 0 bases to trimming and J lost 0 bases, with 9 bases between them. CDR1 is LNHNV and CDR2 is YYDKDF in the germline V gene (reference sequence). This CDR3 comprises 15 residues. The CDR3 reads CATSRDRGHSYEQYF. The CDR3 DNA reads TGTGCCACCAGCAGAGATAGAGGGCACTCCTACGAGCAGTACTTC.

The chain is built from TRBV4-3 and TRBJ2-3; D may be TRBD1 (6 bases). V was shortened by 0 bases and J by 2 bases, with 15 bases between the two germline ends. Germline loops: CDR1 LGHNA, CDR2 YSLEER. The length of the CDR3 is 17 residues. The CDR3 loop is CASSQDLPGHYTDTQYF. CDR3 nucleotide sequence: TGCGCCAGCAGCCAAGACCTACCGGGACATTACACAGATACGCAGTATTTT.

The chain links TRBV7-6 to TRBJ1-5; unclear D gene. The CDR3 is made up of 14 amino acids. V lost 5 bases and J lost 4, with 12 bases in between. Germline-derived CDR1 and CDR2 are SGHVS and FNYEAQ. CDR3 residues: CASSTGGRNQPQHF. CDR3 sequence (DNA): TGTGCCAGCAGCACGGGTGGGAGGAATCAGCCCCAGCATTTT. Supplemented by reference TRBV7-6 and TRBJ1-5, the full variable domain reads GAGVSQSPRYKVTKRGQDVALRCDPISGHVSLYWYRQALGQGPEFLTYFNYEAQQDKSGLPNDRFSAERPEGSISTLTIQRTEQRDSAMYRCASSTGGRNQPQHFGDGTRLSIL.